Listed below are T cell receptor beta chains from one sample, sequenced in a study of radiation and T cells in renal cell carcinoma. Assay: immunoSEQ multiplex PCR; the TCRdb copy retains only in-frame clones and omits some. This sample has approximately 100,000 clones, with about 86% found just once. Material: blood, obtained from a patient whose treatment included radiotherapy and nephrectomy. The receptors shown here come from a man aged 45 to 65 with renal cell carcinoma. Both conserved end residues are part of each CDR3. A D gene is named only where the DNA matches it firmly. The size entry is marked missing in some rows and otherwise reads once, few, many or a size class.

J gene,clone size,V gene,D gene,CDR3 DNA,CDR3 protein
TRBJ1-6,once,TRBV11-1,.,TGTGCCAGCAGAGTGGAACCCAACTATAATTCACCCCTCCACTTT,CASRVEPNYNSPLHF
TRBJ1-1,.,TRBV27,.,TGTGCCAGCAGCAAGAACACTGAAGCTTTCTTT,CASSKNTEAFF
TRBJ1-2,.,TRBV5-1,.,TGCGCCAGCAGCTTGGAATCCGGCGATGGCTACACCTTC,CASSLESGDGYTF
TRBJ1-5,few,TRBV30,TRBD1,TGTGCCTGGGAACAGGGGGCGGGTCAGCCCCAGCATTTT,CAWEQGAGQPQHF
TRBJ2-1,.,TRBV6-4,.,TGTGCCAGCAGTGACAGGGGTAACAATGAGCAGTTCTTC,CASSDRGNNEQFF
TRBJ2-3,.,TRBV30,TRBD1,TGTGCCTGGACAGAGGGGACAGGGGGAACGACTAGCACAGATACGCAGTATTTT,CAWTEGTGGTTSTDTQYF
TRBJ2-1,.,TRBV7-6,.,TGTGCCAGCAGCTTAGGGGGGATGGGGCTGCAGTTCTTC,CASSLGGMGLQFF
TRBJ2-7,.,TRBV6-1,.,TGTGCCAGCAGTCCCCGATATGCCTACGAGCAGTACTTC,CASSPRYAYEQYF
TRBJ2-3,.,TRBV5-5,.,TGTGCCAGCAGCTTGACAGGAACGATCACAGATACGCAGTATTTT,CASSLTGTITDTQYF
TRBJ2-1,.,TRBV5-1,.,TGCGCCAGTGCGGGGTACGAATACAATGAGCAGTTCTTC,CASAGYEYNEQFF
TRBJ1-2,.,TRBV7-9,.,TGTGCCAGCAGCCCCACGGGGTCCCCTGGCTACACCTTC,CASSPTGSPGYTF
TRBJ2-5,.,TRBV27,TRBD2,TGTGCCAGCAGCCCACTAGCGGCAGGAACCCAAGAGACCCAGTACTTC,CASSPLAAGTQETQYF
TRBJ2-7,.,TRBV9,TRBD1,TGTGCCAGCAGCGTAGGGGACAGCCCATACTCCTACGAGCAGTACTTC,CASSVGDSPYSYEQYF
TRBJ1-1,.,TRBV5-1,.,TGCGCCAGCAGCTTGGCCCACATAAACACTGAAGCTTTCTTT,CASSLAHINTEAFF